The 8 T cell receptor beta chains listed next were all sequenced from one sample in a study of cytomegalovirus exposure and HLA in healthy donors. PCR involved 60 Vbeta and 13 Jbeta primers. Repertoires were generated with immunoSEQ multiplex PCR, while TCRdb's copy carries only in-frame clones and drops some. This sample carries roughly 180,000 clones, under 90% of them seen once, and the ten largest clones take around 5%. Specimen: PBMCs. These receptors were taken from a man aged 18 to 29 in good health and CMV-seronegative.

This clone was detected a few times. The rearrangement links TRBV19 to TRBJ2-1, with D maybe TRBD1 (6 bases). Trimming removed 7 bases at V and 8 bases at J, with 15 bases between. The CDR3 covers 13 residues. Germline V lookup: CDR1 LNHDA, CDR2 SQIVND (reference sequence). This chain's CDR3 is CASTMRWGHEQFF. In DNA form, the CDR3 reads TGTGCCAGTACCATGAGGTGGGGGCATGAGCAGTTCTTC.

This clone has only a few counts. The chain couples TRBV28 to TRBJ1-1; possibly TRBD1 for D (6 bases). This CDR3 has 14 amino acids. Between the trimmed V and J ends, which lost 2 bases and 4 bases, there was a span of 11 bases. The germline CDR1 and CDR2 sequences are MDHEN and SYDVKM. CDR3 residues: CASSLPHRVTEAFF. CDR3 DNA sequence: TGTGCCAGCAGTTTACCACACAGGGTCACTGAAGCTTTCTTT.

The chain recombines TRBV7-9 with TRBJ2-5; D perhaps matches TRBD1 (6 bases). The germline V gene encodes CDR1 SEHNR and CDR2 FQNEAQ (reference sequence). Trimming shortened V by 2 bases and J by 7 bases, and 20 bases separated the two germline ends. CDR3 length equals 16 residues. The CDR3 is CASSLLQGRGDATQYF. In DNA, the CDR3 is TGTGCCAGCAGCTTATTACAGGGCAGAGGGGACGCGACCCAGTACTTC.

CDR3 amino acids: CASSLHSSDRGYQPQHF. The CDR3 DNA follows: TGTGCCAGCAGTTTACACAGCTCGGACAGGGGTTATCAGCCCCAGCATTTT. J is TRBJ1-5 and V is TRBV28, with 9 bases identical to TRBD1. J gave up 5 bases and V 2 bases, and 10 bases lay outside the gene matches. Looked up from germline, CDR1 is MDHEN and CDR2 is SYDVKM. The CDR3 loop spans 17 amino acids.

This clone was counted only a few times. The chain couples TRBV6-1 to TRBJ2-1; 11 bases fit TRBD2. This CDR3 has 13 residues. Germline V CDR1 and CDR2: MNHNS, SASEGT. CDR3 in amino acids: CATSSGGWNEQFF. The CDR3 bases are TGTGCAACTTCTAGCGGGGGGTGGAATGAGCAGTTCTTC.

This clone was seen more than once but under ten times. The CDR3 loop is CASSQDLGHMNTEAFF. The CDR3, as DNA: TGCGCCAGCAGCCAAGACCTGGGACACATGAACACTGAAGCTTTCTTT. The chain has TRBV4-3 and TRBJ1-1; possibly TRBD1 for D (6 bases). V was pared by 0 bases and J by 0 bases, with 11 bases between. CDR3 length: 16 amino acids. Germline values: CDR1 LGHNA, CDR2 YSLEER.

This chain uses TRBV27 with TRBJ2-2, with 10 bases lining up with TRBD2. V shed 0 bases, J shed 3 bases, and the junction held 13 bases outside the gene matches. The CDR3 length is 20 residues. In germline, CDR1 is MNHEY, CDR2 SMNVEV (reference sequence). The DNA for the CDR3 is TGTGCCAGCAGTTTATCGTTTCCCGGACTAGCGGACCCCTACACCGGGGAGCTGTTTTTT. Residues: CASSLSFPGLADPYTGELFF.

CDR3 sequence: CASSLSSTDTQYF. As DNA, the CDR3 is TGTGCCAGCAGTTTAAGCAGCACAGATACGCAGTATTTT. The chain uses TRBV28 and TRBJ2-3; D is uncertain. The germline V and J ends were trimmed by 2 bases and 0 bases, with 3 bases remaining between them. Germline V gene data show CDR1 as MDHEN and CDR2 as SYDVKM. This CDR3 region has 13 residues.